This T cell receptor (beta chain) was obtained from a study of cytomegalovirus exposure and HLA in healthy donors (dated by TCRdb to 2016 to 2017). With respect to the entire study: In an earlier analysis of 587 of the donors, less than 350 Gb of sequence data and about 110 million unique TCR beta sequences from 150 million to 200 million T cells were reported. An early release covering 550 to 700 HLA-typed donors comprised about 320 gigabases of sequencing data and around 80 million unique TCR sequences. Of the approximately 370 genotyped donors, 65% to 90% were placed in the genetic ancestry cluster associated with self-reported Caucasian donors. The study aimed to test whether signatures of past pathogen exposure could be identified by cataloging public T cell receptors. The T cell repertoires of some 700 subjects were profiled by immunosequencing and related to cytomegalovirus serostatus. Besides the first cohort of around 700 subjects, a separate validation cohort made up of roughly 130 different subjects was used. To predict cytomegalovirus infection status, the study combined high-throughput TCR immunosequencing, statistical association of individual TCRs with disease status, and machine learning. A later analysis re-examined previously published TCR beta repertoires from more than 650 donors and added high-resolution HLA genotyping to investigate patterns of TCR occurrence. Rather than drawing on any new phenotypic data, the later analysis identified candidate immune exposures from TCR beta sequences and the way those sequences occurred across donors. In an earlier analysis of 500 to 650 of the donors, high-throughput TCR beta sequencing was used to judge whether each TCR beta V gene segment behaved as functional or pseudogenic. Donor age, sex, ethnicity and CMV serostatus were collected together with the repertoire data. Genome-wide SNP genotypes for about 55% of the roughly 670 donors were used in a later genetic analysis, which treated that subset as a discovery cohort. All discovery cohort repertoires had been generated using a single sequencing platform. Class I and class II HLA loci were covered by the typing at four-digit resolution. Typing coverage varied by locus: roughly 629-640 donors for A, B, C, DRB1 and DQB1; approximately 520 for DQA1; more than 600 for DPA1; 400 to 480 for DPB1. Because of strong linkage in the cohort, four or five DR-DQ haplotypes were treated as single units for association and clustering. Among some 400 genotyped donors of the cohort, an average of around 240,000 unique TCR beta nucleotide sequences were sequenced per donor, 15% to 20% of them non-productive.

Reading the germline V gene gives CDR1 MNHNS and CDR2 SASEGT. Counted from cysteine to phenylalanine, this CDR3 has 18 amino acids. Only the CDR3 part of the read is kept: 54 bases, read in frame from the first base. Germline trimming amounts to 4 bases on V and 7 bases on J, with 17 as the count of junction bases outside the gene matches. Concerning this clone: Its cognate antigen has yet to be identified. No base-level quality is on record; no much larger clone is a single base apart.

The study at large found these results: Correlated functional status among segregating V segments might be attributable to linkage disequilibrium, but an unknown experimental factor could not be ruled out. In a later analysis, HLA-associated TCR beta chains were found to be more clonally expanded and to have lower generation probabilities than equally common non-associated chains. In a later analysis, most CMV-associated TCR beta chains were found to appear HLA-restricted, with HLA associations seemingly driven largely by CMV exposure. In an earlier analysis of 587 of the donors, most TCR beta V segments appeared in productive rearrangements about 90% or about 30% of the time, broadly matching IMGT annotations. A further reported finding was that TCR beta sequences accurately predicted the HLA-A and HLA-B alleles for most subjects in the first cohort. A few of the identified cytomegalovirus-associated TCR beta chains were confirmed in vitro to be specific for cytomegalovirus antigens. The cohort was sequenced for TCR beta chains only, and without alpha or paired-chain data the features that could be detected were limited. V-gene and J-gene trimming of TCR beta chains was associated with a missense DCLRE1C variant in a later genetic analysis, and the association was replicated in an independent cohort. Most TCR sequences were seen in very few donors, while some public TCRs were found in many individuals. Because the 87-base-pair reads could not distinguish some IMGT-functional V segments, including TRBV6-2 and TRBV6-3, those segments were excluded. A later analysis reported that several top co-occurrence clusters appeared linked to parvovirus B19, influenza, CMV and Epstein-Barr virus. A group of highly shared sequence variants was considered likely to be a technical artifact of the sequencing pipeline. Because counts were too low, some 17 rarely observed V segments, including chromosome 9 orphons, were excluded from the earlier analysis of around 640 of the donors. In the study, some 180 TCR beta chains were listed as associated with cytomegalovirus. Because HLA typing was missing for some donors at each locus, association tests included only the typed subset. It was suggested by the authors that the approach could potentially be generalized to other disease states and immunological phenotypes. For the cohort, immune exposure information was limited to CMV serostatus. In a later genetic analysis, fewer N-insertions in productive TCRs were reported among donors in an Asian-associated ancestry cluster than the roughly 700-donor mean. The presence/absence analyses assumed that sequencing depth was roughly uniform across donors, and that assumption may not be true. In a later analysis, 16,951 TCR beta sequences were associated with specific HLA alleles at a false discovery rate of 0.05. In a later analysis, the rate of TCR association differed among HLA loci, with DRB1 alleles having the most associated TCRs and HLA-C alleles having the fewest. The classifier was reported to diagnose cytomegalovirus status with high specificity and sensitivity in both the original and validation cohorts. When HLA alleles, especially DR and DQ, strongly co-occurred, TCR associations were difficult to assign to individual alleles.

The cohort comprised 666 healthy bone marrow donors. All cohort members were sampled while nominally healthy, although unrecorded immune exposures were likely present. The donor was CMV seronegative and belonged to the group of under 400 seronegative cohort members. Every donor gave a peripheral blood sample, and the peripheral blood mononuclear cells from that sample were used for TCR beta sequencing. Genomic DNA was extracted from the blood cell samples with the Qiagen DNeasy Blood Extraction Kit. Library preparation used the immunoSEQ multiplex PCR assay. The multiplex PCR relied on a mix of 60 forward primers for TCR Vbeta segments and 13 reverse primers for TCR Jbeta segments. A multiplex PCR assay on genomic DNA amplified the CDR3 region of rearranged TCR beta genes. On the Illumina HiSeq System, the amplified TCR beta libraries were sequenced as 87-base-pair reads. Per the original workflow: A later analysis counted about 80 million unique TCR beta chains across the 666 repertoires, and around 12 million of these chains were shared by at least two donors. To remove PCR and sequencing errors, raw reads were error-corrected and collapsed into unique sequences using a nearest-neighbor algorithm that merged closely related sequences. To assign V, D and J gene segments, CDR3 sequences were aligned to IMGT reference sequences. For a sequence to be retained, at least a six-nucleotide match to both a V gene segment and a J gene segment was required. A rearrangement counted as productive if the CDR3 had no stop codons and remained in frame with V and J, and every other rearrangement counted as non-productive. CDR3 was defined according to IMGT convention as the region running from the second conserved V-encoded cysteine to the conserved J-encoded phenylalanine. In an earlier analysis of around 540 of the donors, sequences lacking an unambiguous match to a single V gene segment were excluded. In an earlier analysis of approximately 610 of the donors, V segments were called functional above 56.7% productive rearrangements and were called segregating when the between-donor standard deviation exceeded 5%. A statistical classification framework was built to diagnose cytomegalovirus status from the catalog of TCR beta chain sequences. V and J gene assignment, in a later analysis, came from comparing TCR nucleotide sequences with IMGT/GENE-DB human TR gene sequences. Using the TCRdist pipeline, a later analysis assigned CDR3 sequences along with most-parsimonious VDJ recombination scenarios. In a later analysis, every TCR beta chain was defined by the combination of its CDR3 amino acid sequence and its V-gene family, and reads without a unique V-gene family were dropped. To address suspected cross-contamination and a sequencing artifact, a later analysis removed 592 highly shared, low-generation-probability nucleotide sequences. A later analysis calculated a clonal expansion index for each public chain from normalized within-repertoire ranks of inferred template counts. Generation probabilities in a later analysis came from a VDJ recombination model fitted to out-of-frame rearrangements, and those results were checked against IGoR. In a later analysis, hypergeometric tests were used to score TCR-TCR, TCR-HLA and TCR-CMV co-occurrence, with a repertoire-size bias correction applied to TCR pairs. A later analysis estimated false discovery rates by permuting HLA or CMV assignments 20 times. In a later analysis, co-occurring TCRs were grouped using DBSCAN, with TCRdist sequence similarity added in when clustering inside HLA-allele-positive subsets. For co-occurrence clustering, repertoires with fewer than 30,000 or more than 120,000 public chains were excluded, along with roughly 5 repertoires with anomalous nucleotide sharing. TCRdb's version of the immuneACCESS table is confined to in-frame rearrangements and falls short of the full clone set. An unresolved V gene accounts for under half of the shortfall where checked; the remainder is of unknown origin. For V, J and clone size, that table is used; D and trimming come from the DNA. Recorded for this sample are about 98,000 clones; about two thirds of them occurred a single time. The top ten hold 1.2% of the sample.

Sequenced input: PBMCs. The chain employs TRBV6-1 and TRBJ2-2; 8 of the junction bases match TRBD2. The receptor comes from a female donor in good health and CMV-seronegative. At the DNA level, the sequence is TGTGCCAGCAGTGGCCCCAATCGGAGAGCGGGAGTGATCGGGGAGCTGTTTTTT. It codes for CASSGPNRRAGVIGELFF.